The subject of this entry is one TCR beta chain. Its antigen is still unknown. Within the sample, other DNA sequences also encode this same CDR3. The sample comes from a study of shared clonotypes between healthy human individuals. Study-wide points: Genetic and exposure-history diversity was limited by the small donor number. Clonotype sharing levels among donors were expected to vary with sequencing depth. Larger estimated richness was generally recorded for naive subsets relative to memory subsets.

Repertoires were generated with immunoSEQ multiplex PCR, while TCRdb's copy carries only in-frame clones and drops some. The sample contains approximately 2,300,000 clones, around 92% of which appear only once. In the CD4+ fraction, cells were divided into CD45RA+ naive and CD45RA-negative memory subsets. Looked up from germline, CDR1 is SGHRS and CDR2 is YFSETQ. This CDR3 has 14 amino acids. The trim removed 5 bases at V and 4 bases at J, leaving 6 bases unmatched. Sequencing used naive CD4+ T cells from PBMCs. Specified subset: CD45RA+ positively selected. The chain carries TRBV5-1 and TRBJ2-1; 7 positions agree with TRBD2. This clonotype was obtained from a man aged 18 to 29 in good health. Some clones in this sample may be carry-over from other donors' samples. The CDR3 is CASRVAGGYNEQFF. In DNA form, the CDR3 reads TGCGCCAGCAGGGTAGCGGGTGGTTACAATGAGCAGTTCTTC.